These T cell receptor beta chains were read from a single sample in a study of cytomegalovirus exposure and HLA in healthy donors. Clones were sequenced by immunoSEQ multiplex PCR, and TCRdb holds only the in-frame ones, with some missing. The table includes 170,000 or so clones, almost 85% detected once. Sequenced input: PBMCs. The receptor set was obtained from a girl aged 10 to 17 in good health and CMV-seropositive. CDR3s include the opening cysteine and the closing phenylalanine or tryptophan. Fields, in order: J gene, V gene, CDR3 protein.

TRBJ2-7 TRBV6-5 CASASDRGYEQYF
TRBJ1-1 TRBV6-5 CASSYSEALRNTEAFF
TRBJ2-1 TRBV30 CASRSGQGAPNEQFF
TRBJ1-2 TRBV6-5 CASSYLGTDYGYTF
TRBJ1-1 TRBV7-9 CASSLGTAEAFF
TRBJ2-7 TRBV12-5 CASGLVLGRHVTYEQYF
TRBJ2-7 TRBV11-2 CASSLFRGEQYF
TRBJ1-2 TRBV7-9 CASSLTGAYGYTF
TRBJ1-5 TRBV30 CAWSVGGGSNQPQHF
TRBJ1-1 TRBV6-5 CASSGTGGHTEAFF
TRBJ2-6 TRBV19 CASSGTHSGANVLTF
TRBJ1-2 TRBV5-4 CASSASNLQGVNGYTF
TRBJ2-1 TRBV25-1 CASTRRTGAENEQFF
TRBJ1-1 TRBV9 CASSPAGLRAEAFF
TRBJ1-4 TRBV4-1 CASSREVAGGNEKLFF
TRBJ2-7 TRBV5-8 CASSLFMGSGGYEQYF
TRBJ1-2 TRBV9 CASSVSDGGYGYTF
TRBJ2-5 TRBV7-9 CASSSLGQGQETQYF
TRBJ1-1 TRBV6-5 CASSLSINTEAFF
TRBJ2-7 TRBV5-1 CASSPDSSGEQYF
TRBJ2-7 TRBV6-1 CASSAHYEQYF
TRBJ1-2 TRBV5-1 CASSSIGTGNGYTF
TRBJ1-1 TRBV9 CASSPSDRKNTEAFF
TRBJ2-1 TRBV7-9 CASSLVAATVNEQFF
TRBJ1-6 TRBV28 CASSGYRTGRNSPLHF
TRBJ1-5 TRBV27 CASSSLGQALNQPQHF
TRBJ2-1 TRBV7-2 CASSTLGLAANNEQFF
TRBJ1-2 TRBV5-6 CASSIRDYGYTF
TRBJ1-4 TRBV13 CASSPEGNTEKLFF
TRBJ1-3 TRBV20-1 CSALTGDTIYF
TRBJ2-5 TRBV4-1 CASSQGGRETQYF
TRBJ1-2 TRBV5-5 CASSLRQGAYGYTF
TRBJ1-1 TRBV5-1 CASSLGQGHTLNTEAFF
TRBJ1-6 TRBV9 CASSSGGALYNSPLHF
TRBJ2-3 TRBV7-9 CASSPRRGPPDTQYF
TRBJ2-7 TRBV30 CASSGTGNYEQYF
TRBJ2-7 TRBV9 CASSAGTDSYEQYF
TRBJ1-4 TRBV11-2 CASSSKQGNGFTNEKLFF
TRBJ2-1 TRBV5-4 CASSLDKGPYNEQFF
TRBJ1-3 TRBV10-2 CASSVDRAAGNTIYF
TRBJ2-4 TRBV2 CASSRDSLAKNIQYF
TRBJ1-2 TRBV19 CASSIGTEGYTF
TRBJ2-3 TRBV5-1 CASSPGQGVVDTQYF
TRBJ2-5 TRBV7-8 CASSFNRETQYF
TRBJ1-1 TRBV6-5 CASRHPRGSNEAFF
TRBJ1-5 TRBV2 CASSERGPPQHF
TRBJ1-1 TRBV5-1 CASSLRAGGGVNTEAFF
TRBJ1-1 TRBV27 CASSSTGQGYTEAFF
TRBJ1-1 TRBV6-1 CASSEVEEDTEAFF
TRBJ1-1 TRBV18 CASSPGQGETEAFF
TRBJ1-1 TRBV27 CASSLTVVNTEAFF
TRBJ1-2 TRBV5-1 CASSPDRGRGYTF
TRBJ2-7 TRBV4-1 CASSQDDRDSYEQYF